The clone carrying this TCR beta chain was observed a few times. Its antigen is as yet unknown. A universal primer site and UMIs were added as TCR cDNA was made by 5'RACE template switching. TCRdb fed the 5' RACE reads into MiXCR, producing one record per CDR3 protein. This sample has 100,000 to 150,000 distinct CDR3 sequences, with about 8.4% found just once. The sample belongs to a study of T cells after yellow fever vaccination. About the study: Each low-cell-number fraction was prepared by means of SMART-Seq v4 Ultra Low Input. Findings and caveats of the study: Most primary-vaccination clones reappeared after the booster (96% CD4, about 88% CD8).

Germline CDR1 is SGHRS and CDR2 is YFSETQ. The J segment lost 3 bases and the V segment lost 4 bases, leaving 15 bases of the junction unmatched. The CDR3 has 18 amino acids. The sequence was obtained from a man aged 18 to 29 who received the YFV17D yellow fever vaccine. Sequences were derived from CD8+ T cells sorted from PBMCs, sampled on the day of the yellow fever booster vaccination. This chain connects TRBV5-1 to TRBJ1-3; 8 bases agree with TRBD1. The CDR3 sequence is CASSPGLDLTGVGNTIYF. Here the CDR3 DNA reads TGCGCCAGCAGCCCGGGTCTGGACCTGACAGGGGTTGGAAACACCATATATTTT.